Listed below are T cell receptor beta chains from one sample, sequenced in a study of siplizumab effects on memory and regulatory T cells. Sequenced by immunoSEQ multiplex PCR; TCRdb stores in-frame clones only, minus some. Here the sample spans roughly 100,000 clones, roughly 96% being singletons. Sequenced input: naive CD4+ T cells sorted from blood. These receptors all come from a human donor in good health. Both conserved end residues are part of each CDR3. Each record gives: CDR3 DNA, CDR3 protein, D gene, clone size, J gene, V gene. The D gene is left open where the match is weak. Part of the rows lack a size; the others show once, few, many or a class for expanded clones.

CDR3nt: TGTGCCAGCAGCTTGGGGCGACAAAACTCCTACGAGCAGTACTTC
CDR3aa: CASSLGRQNSYEQYF
d_gene: NA
abundance: NA
j_gene: TRBJ2-7
v_gene: TRBV5-5

CDR3nt: TGTGCCAGCTCACCACCGGCCCGGGGATCTAGCACAGATACGCAGTATTTT
CDR3aa: CASSPPARGSSTDTQYF
d_gene: NA
abundance: NA
j_gene: TRBJ2-3
v_gene: TRBV18

CDR3nt: TGTGCCATCAGCCCCGGGACAGGGGATGAAAAACTGTTTTTT
CDR3aa: CAISPGTGDEKLFF
d_gene: TRBD1
abundance: NA
j_gene: TRBJ1-4
v_gene: TRBV10-3

CDR3nt: TGTGCCAGCAGCGTCCCACTAGCGGTTAGCACAGATACGCAGTATTTT
CDR3aa: CASSVPLAVSTDTQYF
d_gene: TRBD2
abundance: NA
j_gene: TRBJ2-3
v_gene: TRBV9

CDR3nt: TGCGCCAGCAGCCAATCAGTGGCTAGCGGGGCGGCCGCAAAAGAGACCCAGTACTTC
CDR3aa: CASSQSVASGAAAKETQYF
d_gene: TRBD2
abundance: NA
j_gene: TRBJ2-5
v_gene: TRBV4-3

CDR3nt: TGTGCCAGCAGCCTACAGGGTTTCGGCACCGGGGAGCTGTTTTTT
CDR3aa: CASSLQGFGTGELFF
d_gene: NA
abundance: NA
j_gene: TRBJ2-2
v_gene: TRBV11-3

CDR3nt: TGTGCCAGTAGTATAGGAAAAACCCAGTACTTC
CDR3aa: CASSIGKTQYF
d_gene: NA
abundance: once
j_gene: TRBJ2-5
v_gene: TRBV19

CDR3nt: TGCGCCAGCAGCTTGGGGTTAGCGGGGGACACCCAAGAGACCCAGTACTTC
CDR3aa: CASSLGLAGDTQETQYF
d_gene: TRBD2
abundance: NA
j_gene: TRBJ2-5
v_gene: TRBV5-1

CDR3nt: TGTGCCAGTACGACAGGACGGGCCTACGAGCAGTACTTC
CDR3aa: CASTTGRAYEQYF
d_gene: NA
abundance: few
j_gene: TRBJ2-7
v_gene: TRBV6-1

CDR3nt: TGTGCCAGCAGTTTACATAGGGGGTCTAGCACAGATACGCAGTATTTT
CDR3aa: CASSLHRGSSTDTQYF
d_gene: NA
abundance: NA
j_gene: TRBJ2-3
v_gene: TRBV6-5

CDR3nt: TGTGCCAGCTCGGCCAATATGAACACTGAAGCTTTCTTT
CDR3aa: CASSANMNTEAFF
d_gene: NA
abundance: NA
j_gene: TRBJ1-1
v_gene: TRBV18

CDR3nt: TGCGCCAGCATTCCGGGACGGAAACTCTACGAGCAGTACTTC
CDR3aa: CASIPGRKLYEQYF
d_gene: NA
abundance: NA
j_gene: TRBJ2-7
v_gene: TRBV23-1

CDR3nt: TGTGCCAGCAGTGGAGAGAGTAACTCTGGAAACACCATATATTTT
CDR3aa: CASSGESNSGNTIYF
d_gene: NA
abundance: NA
j_gene: TRBJ1-3
v_gene: TRBV2

CDR3nt: TGTGCCAGCCCTTACTTCCGCAGGGGGCACGAGCAGTACTTC
CDR3aa: CASPYFRRGHEQYF
d_gene: TRBD1
abundance: NA
j_gene: TRBJ2-7
v_gene: TRBV5-8

CDR3nt: TGCGCCAGCAGTGTCGGGACTACCACGACTAGCACAGATACGCAGTATTTT
CDR3aa: CASSVGTTTTSTDTQYF
d_gene: TRBD2
abundance: once
j_gene: TRBJ2-3
v_gene: TRBV5-1

CDR3nt: TGTGCCACCAGCAGCCAGACTAGCGGTAAAAACATTCAGTACTTC
CDR3aa: CATSSQTSGKNIQYF
d_gene: TRBD2
abundance: NA
j_gene: TRBJ2-4
v_gene: TRBV15

CDR3nt: TGTGCCTGGAGTCCCCAGCGGGCCGAAGCTTTCTTT
CDR3aa: CAWSPQRAEAFF
d_gene: NA
abundance: NA
j_gene: TRBJ1-1
v_gene: TRBV30

CDR3nt: TGTGCCAGCAGCTTGGTAGTGGGGGAGACCCAGTACTTC
CDR3aa: CASSLVVGETQYF
d_gene: NA
abundance: NA
j_gene: TRBJ2-5
v_gene: TRBV5-4

CDR3nt: TGTGCCAGCAGTGAATGGCCGGGTAGCGGGGGTACCGAAGGGCTGTTTTTT
CDR3aa: CASSEWPGSGGTEGLFF
d_gene: TRBD2
abundance: NA
j_gene: TRBJ2-2
v_gene: TRBV25-1

CDR3nt: TGTGCCAGCAACCAGCTTGGACACGCCGGGGAGCTGTTTTTT
CDR3aa: CASNQLGHAGELFF
d_gene: NA
abundance: NA
j_gene: TRBJ2-2
v_gene: TRBV7-6